This T cell receptor beta chain was identified during a study of a mutant IDH1 vaccine in newly diagnosed glioma. As for the study in general: Patients were pretreated with radiotherapy, temozolomide, or both, mostly both.

Of note for this clone: Its specificity is unknown.

Produced via immunoSEQ multiplex PCR; TCRdb's table is partial and in-frame only. The table has tens of thousands of clones, about 86% seen once. Time point noted: week 35, safety follow-up. In every dose of vaccine, 300 ug of mutant IDH1 20-mer peptide was given alongside topical imiquimod. V lost 5 bases to trimming and J lost 8 bases, with 13 bases between them. This CDR3 has 13 residues. The germline gives CDR1 SEHNR, CDR2 FQNEAQ (reference sequence). The source material was PBMCs, sampled from a glioma patient whose treatment included an IDH1 peptide vaccine. The chain recombines TRBV7-9 with TRBJ1-5; no clear D gene. The receptor was isolated from a middle-aged man with glioma. This chain's CDR3 is CASSPGGREPQHF. The CDR3 DNA reads TGTGCCAGCAGCCCTGGAGGGAGGGAGCCCCAGCATTTT.